This T cell receptor (beta chain) was sequenced in a study of blood T cell repertoires in COVID-19. Study details: Donors in the United States, Italy and Spain gave samples during acute or convalescent COVID-19.

In the study's own analysis: Estimation of nucleated cell counts was performed using reference gene primer amplification. Clones were read by immunoSEQ multiplex PCR, and TCRdb kept only the in-frame ones, dropping some. The V and J calls and clone size come from that table; D and trimming were worked out from the DNA. Of 150,000 to 190,000 clones in the sample, approximately 85% were seen once. The CDR3 runs to 15 residues. V lost 0 bases and J 3 bases, leaving 9 bases between the germline ends. Germline-derived CDR1 and CDR2 are MGHRA and YSYEKL. The sequencing sample was made of peripheral blood. V usage is TRBV4-1 and J usage is TRBJ1-3, with D uncertain. This TCR was recovered from a woman in her fifties or sixties with COVID-19, enrolled during active disease. This chain's CDR3 is CASSQDLSGGNTIYF. The CDR3 DNA reads TGCGCCAGCAGCCAAGATCTGTCAGGTGGAAACACCATATATTTT.